Described below is a single T cell receptor beta chain sequence and its context. This sample was taken from a study of blood T cells in healthy people across ages. The authors ran a second PCR of about 6 to 12 cycles using a sample-barcoded 5' primer and a J-beta primer mix. With 12 random nucleotides, a template-switch adaptor tagged each individual cDNA molecule. From the 5' RACE reads, TCRdb called clonotypes with MiXCR, one entry per CDR3 protein. Among some 900,000 distinct CDR3 sequences listed, roughly 50% were seen once. The CDR3 is made up of 12 amino acids. V shed 7 bases and J shed 2 bases, with 11 bases lying between them. CDR1 and CDR2 from the germline V gene are SQVTM and ANQGSEA.

Sequenced input: blood. The V gene is TRBV29-1, the J gene TRBJ1-2, with TRBD1 as a possible D gene (5 bases). This clonotype was sampled from a man in his thirties or forties in good health. CDR3 in amino acids: CSGVSGNYGYTF. The CDR3 DNA reads TGCAGCGGAGTTTCAGGGAACTATGGCTACACCTTC.